Here is one T cell receptor (beta chain) with its context. The antigen it recognizes is unknown. No much larger clone exists at a distance of one base, and base qualities are not known. TCRbeta CDR3 regions were amplified from genomic DNA by means of the immunoSEQ Assay, a bias-controlled multiplex PCR. Turning to the authors' computational methods: Within the assay, amplification of reference gene primers was used to estimate how many nucleated cells each sample contained. Sequence reads were collapsed and filtered to measure the absolute abundance of every unique TCRbeta CDR3 rearrangement. For each sample, productive Simpson clonality was calculated as the square root of Simpson's diversity index over productive rearrangements. This is the immuneACCESS table as TCRdb keeps it, with only in-frame sequences that have V and J called. A part of the clones is gone; compared with another copy, unresolved V genes explain less than half, and the rest is unexplained. V and J calls plus clone size are reproduced from that table; the DNA served to infer D and trimming. The sample yields 250,000 to 300,000 clones; roughly 91% were counted once. 1.9% of the sample rests with the top ten.

This entry comes from a study of blood T cell repertoires in COVID-19 (dated by TCRdb to 2020 to 2021). Regarding the complete study: Samples covering the acute and convalescent phases of COVID-19 were provided by collaborators in the United States, Italy and Spain. A freely available public database, intended as a resource for researchers studying the immune response to SARS-CoV-2, is where the repertoires were released. The dataset comprised deeply sampled blood TCRbeta repertoires from subjects exposed to, actively infected with, or recovered from COVID-19. The material from the prospective study consisted of cDNA or gDNA derived from T cells, B-cell-depleted T cells, or PBMCs. Samples came from the ongoing ImmuneRACE study (first 160 participants) plus 1,254 subjects from 6 global collaborators. Nearly every sample came with metadata listing a de-identified subject ID, COVID-19 status, age in years and sex. Where available, HLA class I and class II types were taken from metadata supplied by the sample provider and were not determined by assay-based typing.

Points the paper makes about the study in general: Clinical and demographic metadata were provided uncurated, with the amount varying by source and participant.

Participants in the prospective study were aged roughly 18 to 100 years, lived in 20 to 25 United States geographic areas, and enrolled through a virtual design. In the prospective study, cohorts were assigned on the basis of participant-reported clinical history obtained from a screening survey and a study questionnaire. For ImmuneRACE Cohort 3, a participant was defined as recovered based on two consecutive negative NP/OP PCR tests, clearance by a healthcare professional, or resolution of symptoms. In the prospective study, mobile phlebotomists collected whole blood, serum and a nasopharyngeal or oropharyngeal swab from each participant. Prospective study participants could optionally give additional blood draws and questionnaires over an approximately two-month period. Before DNA extraction, prospective study blood samples were shipped either frozen or at room temperature. The receptor was derived from a woman aged 55-69 years who had recovered from COVID-19. Source material: PBMCs or T cells enriched from blood (not recorded which).

CDR3 reads: CASSSPTGGNQPQHF. In nucleotide form, the sequence is TGTGCCAGCAGTTCCCCGACAGGTGGCAATCAGCCCCAGCATTTT. The sequence joins TRBV28 to TRBJ1-5; TRBD1 is a weak D gene call, 6 bases matching. There are 15 amino acids in the CDR3, from cysteine to phenylalanine inclusive. The only DNA kept is the CDR3, 45 bases in frame from the first base. Trimming removed 4 bases from V and 2 bases from J, leaving 12 bases between the germline ends. CDR1 MDHEN and CDR2 SYDVKM were looked up in the germline V gene.